This T cell receptor (beta chain) originates from a study of T cell responses to AZD1222 COVID-19 vaccine (dated by TCRdb to the early 2020s). The study in broad terms: A total of more than 230 trial participants underwent TCR sequencing, of whom some 210 received two doses of AZD1222 and some 25 received two doses of the MenACWY control vaccine. Trial participants were enrolled by age into subgroups of 18-55, 56-69 and 70-plus years, and around 150, 28 and 57 TCR-sequenced participants, respectively, were included in these subgroups. The research as a whole found: Reportedly, close to half of the unique spike-specific TCRs recognized epitopes lying outside the regions that are mutated in the B.1.351 and B.1.1.7 variants. In the small 56-69-year group, the increase in depth fell short of significance, most likely because of low power. Participants were mostly white British, with more females than males. The authors suggested clonal diversity may have been underestimated. Conclusions about previously exposed vaccinees are limited, since just 6 or 7 AZD1222 recipients were seropositive for SARS-CoV-2 at baseline. Because no day 14 peak-response samples were available, the repertoires could be characterized only after the peak T cell response. Vaccine-associated CD4 TCRs spanned the whole spike protein, with dominant responses in regions 160-218 and 743-854. Spike-specific TCR breadth and depth rose significantly after two AZD1222 doses compared with day 0 and with MenACWY recipients.

The CDR3 regions of human TCRbeta chains were subjected to immunosequencing. The source study handled its data this way. Repertoire TCRs were matched against a reference library of SARS-CoV-2-specific TCRs generated with the MIRA antigen-specificity platform. Breadth was defined as the fraction of unique TCRs that were SARS-CoV-2-associated. Depth was defined as the fraction of total T cells that were SARS-CoV-2-associated. Using the MIRA data, each spike-specific TCR was mapped to the spike region that the TCR reacts to and placed in a CD4 or CD8 class. Log10-transformed breadth and depth values were compared by one-way ANOVA with Sidak's multiple comparisons tests. Sourced from immuneACCESS, this table was stored by TCRdb with only in-frame sequences that have V and J called. A share of the clones is absent; for the studies checked, an unresolved V gene accounts for under half, and the remainder has no known explanation. The D gene and trimming were derived from the DNA, and the V and J assignments and clone size from that table. Within this sample are tens of thousands of clones, with 85% to 90% of them counted one time only. The ten largest clones take up about 2.5% of the sample.

The time point label corresponds to: about 28 days (+/-7) after the second vaccine dose. Because spike-specific TCR depth and breadth did not differ between the two schedules, AZD1222 recipients who got a second dose at roughly 4 weeks were pooled with those who got a second dose at roughly 12 weeks. The vaccinee samples were drawn from two UK trials, COV001 and COV002, one of which was a single-blind randomized controlled phase 2/3 trial testing AZD1222 (ChAdOx1 nCoV-19) in healthy adults. For TCRbeta chain sequencing, PBMC samples were collected from trial participants at day 0 and at day 28 after the second dose. This clone appeared a single time. Its antigen remains unidentified. The record has no base qualities; no much larger clone is one base away. Its CDR3 holds 14 amino acids, cysteine through phenylalanine. Only CDR3 DNA remains: 42 bases, in frame from the first base. V lost 5 bases and J lost 6 bases; the stretch between them is 15 bases long. In the germline V gene (reference sequence), CDR1 corresponds to SGHAT and CDR2 to FQDESV.

The chain employs TRBV11-1 and TRBJ2-3; 6 matching bases give a weak D call of TRBD2. This receptor was taken from an adult who received the AZD1222 COVID-19 vaccine. The sequencing here drew on peripheral blood, taken 28 days after the second AZD1222 dose. The CDR3 has the sequence CASSPGLVLDTQYF. In nucleotides, the sequence is TGTGCCAGCAGCCCGGGACTTGTATTGGATACGCAGTATTTT.